This TCR beta chain stems from a study of early T cells in non-severe SARS-CoV-2 infection. As part of library construction, unique molecular identifiers were attached to individual cDNA molecules. TCRdb analysed the 5' RACE reads with MiXCR anew, one entry per CDR3 protein. The data show tens of thousands of distinct CDR3 sequences, with 4.6% seen just once and under 6% held by the top ten. Germline V CDR1 and CDR2: WSHSY, SAAADI. V dropped 4 bases and J dropped 6 bases, with 10 bases sitting between them. This CDR3 is 13 amino acids long. Sequences were derived from whole blood, sampled at baseline. V is TRBV10-2 and J is TRBJ1-5; D is unresolved. This TCR came from an adult who was a healthcare worker with PCR-confirmed SARS-CoV-2 infection or an uninfected control (not recorded which). The CDR3 bases are TGCGCCAGCAGTGCCGGGTTGAGTCAGCCCCAGCATTTT. Protein: CASSAGLSQPQHF.